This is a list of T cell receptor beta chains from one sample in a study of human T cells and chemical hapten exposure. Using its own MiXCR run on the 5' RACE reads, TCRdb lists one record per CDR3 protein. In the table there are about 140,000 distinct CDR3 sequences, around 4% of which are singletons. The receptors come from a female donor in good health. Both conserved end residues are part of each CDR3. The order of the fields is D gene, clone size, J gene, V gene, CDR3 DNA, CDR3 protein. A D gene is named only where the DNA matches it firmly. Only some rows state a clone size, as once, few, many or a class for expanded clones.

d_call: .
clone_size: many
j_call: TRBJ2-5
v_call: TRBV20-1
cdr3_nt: TGCAGTGCTAGAGATACCCAAGAGACCCAGTACTTC
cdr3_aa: CSARDTQETQYF

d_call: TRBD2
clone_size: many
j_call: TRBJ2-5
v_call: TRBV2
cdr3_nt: TGTGCCAGCAGTGAAGCATCGCTAGCGGAAGAGACCCAGTACTTC
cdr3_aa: CASSEASLAEETQYF

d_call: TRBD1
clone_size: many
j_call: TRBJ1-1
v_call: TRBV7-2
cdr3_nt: TGTGCCAGCAGCTCGCGCGGACAGGGGGGAACGGGCGCTGAAGCTTTCTTT
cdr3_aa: CASSSRGQGGTGAEAFF

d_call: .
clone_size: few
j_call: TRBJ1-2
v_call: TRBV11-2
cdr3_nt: TGTGCCAGCAGCCGCGCGCCGATGTTAGACAGACCAGCCTATGGCTACACCTTC
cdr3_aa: CASSRAPMLDRPAYGYTF

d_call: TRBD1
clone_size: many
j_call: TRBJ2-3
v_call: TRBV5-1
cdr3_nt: TGCGCCAGCAGCCAAGGACAGGGCGCATATCCTAGCACAGATACGCAGTATTTT
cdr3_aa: CASSQGQGAYPSTDTQYF

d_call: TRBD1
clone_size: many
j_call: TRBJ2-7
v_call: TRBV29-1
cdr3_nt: TGCAGCACCCTCAAATTACAGGGGACGAGGTACGAGCAGTACTTC
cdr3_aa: CSTLKLQGTRYEQYF

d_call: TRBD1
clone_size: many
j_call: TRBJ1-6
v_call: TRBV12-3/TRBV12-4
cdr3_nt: TGTGCCAGCAGTTTAGCGGACAGGGAGAATTCACCCCTCCACTTT
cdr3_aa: CASSLADRENSPLHF

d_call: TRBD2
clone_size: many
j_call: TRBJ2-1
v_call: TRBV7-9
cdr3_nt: TGTGCCAGCAGCCAATCTAGCGGGTACAATGAGCAGTTCTTC
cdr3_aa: CASSQSSGYNEQFF

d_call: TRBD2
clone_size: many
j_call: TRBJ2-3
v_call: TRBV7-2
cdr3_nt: TGTGCCAGCAGCTTATCCCCCGCGGGGGGGCCCAATACGCAGTATTTT
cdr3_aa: CASSLSPAGGPNTQYF

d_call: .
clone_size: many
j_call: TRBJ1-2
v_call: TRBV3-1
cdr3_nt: TGTGCCAGCAGCCCTCCTCCGACACGGTCGGGATACTATGGCTACACCTTC
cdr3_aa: CASSPPPTRSGYYGYTF

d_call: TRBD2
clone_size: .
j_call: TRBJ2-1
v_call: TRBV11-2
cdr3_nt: TGTGCCAGCAGTTTACCGGGACGAGCGGGGTATGAGCAGTTCTTC
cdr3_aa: CASSLPGRAGYEQFF

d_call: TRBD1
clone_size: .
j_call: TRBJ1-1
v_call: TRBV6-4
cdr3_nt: TGTGCCAGCAGTCCCTCGGAGGGGGCAAGTGAAGCTTTCTTT
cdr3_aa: CASSPSEGASEAFF

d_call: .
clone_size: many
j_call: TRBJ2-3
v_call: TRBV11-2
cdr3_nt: TGTGCCAGCAGCCACCACCAGATCGAAGATACGCAGTATTTT
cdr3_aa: CASSHHQIEDTQYF

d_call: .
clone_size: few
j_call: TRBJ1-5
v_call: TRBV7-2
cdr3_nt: TGTGCCAGCAGCCCGGGGACGGCGAGCAATCAGCCCCAGCATTTT
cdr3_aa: CASSPGTASNQPQHF

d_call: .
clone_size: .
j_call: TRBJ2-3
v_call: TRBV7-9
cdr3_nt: TGTGCCAGCAGCCGACGAGGGGGGTTGGGCCCAGATACGCAGTATTTT
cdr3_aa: CASSRRGGLGPDTQYF

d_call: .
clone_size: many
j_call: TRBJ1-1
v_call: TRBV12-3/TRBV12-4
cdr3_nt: TGTGCCAGCAGTCCCGATACAGGGTTTCCCTTGGGGACTGAAGCTTTCTTT
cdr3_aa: CASSPDTGFPLGTEAFF

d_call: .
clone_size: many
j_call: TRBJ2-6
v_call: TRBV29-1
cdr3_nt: TGCAGCGTTGCGTCAGCTGGGGCCAACGTCCTGACTTTC
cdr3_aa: CSVASAGANVLTF

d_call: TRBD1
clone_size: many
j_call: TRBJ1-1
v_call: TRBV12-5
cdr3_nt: TGTGCTAGTGGGAGCCAGGGGGACACTGAAGCTTTCTTT
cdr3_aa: CASGSQGDTEAFF

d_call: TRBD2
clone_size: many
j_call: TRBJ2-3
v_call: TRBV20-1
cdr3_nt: TGCAGTGCCTGGCCGGGACTAGCGGGAGTAAAGGATACGCAGTATTTT
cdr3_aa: CSAWPGLAGVKDTQYF

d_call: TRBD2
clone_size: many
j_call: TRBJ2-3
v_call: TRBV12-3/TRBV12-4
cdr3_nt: TGTGCCAGCAGTTTAGGTTCTAGCGGGGGGCCCGGGACCGGCACAGATACGCAGTATTTT
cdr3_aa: CASSLGSSGGPGTGTDTQYF

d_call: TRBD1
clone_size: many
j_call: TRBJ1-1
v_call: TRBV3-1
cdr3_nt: TGTGCCAGCAGCCAAGGGACAGGGAAACGTACTGAAGCTTTCTTT
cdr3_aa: CASSQGTGKRTEAFF

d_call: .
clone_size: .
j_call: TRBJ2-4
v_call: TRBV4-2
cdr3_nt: TGTGCCAGCAGCCAAGGATTCTTGAGGGGCGGGACCAAAAACATTCAGTACTTC
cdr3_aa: CASSQGFLRGGTKNIQYF

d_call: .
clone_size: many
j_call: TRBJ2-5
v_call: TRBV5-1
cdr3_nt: TGCGCCAGCAGCCCAGGGTTACAAGAGACCCAGTACTTC
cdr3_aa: CASSPGLQETQYF